Listed below are T cell receptor beta chains from one sample, sequenced in a study of early T cells in non-severe SARS-CoV-2 infection. TCRdb used MiXCR to reprocess the 5' RACE reads, holding one entry per CDR3 protein. The data contain more than 35,000 distinct CDR3 sequences, about 4.5% of them singletons. Specimen: whole blood. The receptors here all came from an adult who was a healthcare worker with PCR-confirmed SARS-CoV-2 infection or an uninfected control (not recorded which). Each CDR3 is given with its conserved first and last residue. Each record gives: V gene, CDR3 length, D gene, J gene, clone size, CDR3 DNA, CDR3 protein. A D gene is named only where the DNA matches it firmly. Rows may omit the clone size; those that give it use once, few, many or a size class.

>TRBV12-3/TRBV12-4|16|NA|TRBJ1-6|many
TGTGCCAGCAGTTTAGTCGCCCAGCAGGGGCATTCACCCCTCCACTTT
CASSLVAQQGHSPLHF
>TRBV10-1|13|NA|TRBJ1-4|NA
TGCGCCAGCAGTAACTGGGGCAGAGAAAAACTGTTTTTT
CASSNWGREKLFF
>TRBV7-8|14|TRBD1|TRBJ1-2|many
TGTGCCAGCAGCTTAGGACAGGGGTTAGAAGGCTACACCTTC
CASSLGQGLEGYTF
>TRBV7-6|17|TRBD2|TRBJ2-5|NA
TGTGCCAGCAGCTTGAGGGAACAGCGGGGATCCACAGAGACCCAGTACTTC
CASSLREQRGSTETQYF
>TRBV6-1|12|NA|TRBJ1-2|many
TGTGCCGGACGACAGGTTAACTATGGCTACACCTTC
CAGRQVNYGYTF
>TRBV12-3/TRBV12-4|13|TRBD1|TRBJ1-1|many
TGTGCCAGCAGTTACAGGGGGTACACTGAAGCTTTCTTT
CASSYRGYTEAFF
>TRBV7-9|13|NA|TRBJ2-1|many
TGTGCCAGCAGCTTGGGGGCGGCCAATGAGCAGTTCTTC
CASSLGAANEQFF
>TRBV7-6|15|TRBD1|TRBJ1-3|many
TGTGCCAGCAGCTTAGGACAGGGGATCGGAAACACCATATATTTT
CASSLGQGIGNTIYF
>TRBV3-1|13|TRBD1|TRBJ1-6|many
TGTGCCAGCAGAGGGACAGGCGGATCACCCCTCCACTTT
CASRGTGGSPLHF
>TRBV3-1|14|NA|TRBJ2-4|NA
TGTGCCAGCAGCCAAGAGCGGGTCCAGAACATTCAGTACTTC
CASSQERVQNIQYF
>TRBV20-1|13|NA|TRBJ2-7|medium-sized
TGCAGTGGATGGGCGAGCCTGGCCTACGAGCAGTACTTC
CSGWASLAYEQYF
>TRBV5-1|15|NA|TRBJ2-3|many
TGCGCCAGCAGCCCCCGGGTTGGGGTAGGTGATACGCAGTATTTT
CASSPRVGVGDTQYF
>TRBV20-1|12|NA|TRBJ2-6|many
TGCAGTGCTAGGAGTGGGGCCAACGTCCTGACTTTC
CSARSGANVLTF
>TRBV9|18|TRBD2|TRBJ2-1|NA
TGTGCCAGCAGCGTAGCTGCTCGGCCTTCGGGGAGGGACAATGAGCAGTTCTTC
CASSVAARPSGRDNEQFF
>TRBV7-9|13|NA|TRBJ1-6|many
TGTGCCAGCAGCGTTGATCAGGAATCACCCCTCCACTTT
CASSVDQESPLHF
>TRBV7-6|17|NA|TRBJ2-2|NA
TGTGCCAGCAGCAAATCCGCCGGGACTCTGAACACCGGGGAGCTGTTTTTT
CASSKSAGTLNTGELFF
>TRBV7-2|15|NA|TRBJ2-7|many
TGTGCCAGCAGTGGCGCCGGCGGGAAAGCATACGAGCAGTACTTC
CASSGAGGKAYEQYF
>TRBV6-2/TRBV6-3|14|NA|TRBJ2-3|NA
TGTGCCAGCACCTCGGGACGGGGCACAGATACGCAGTATTTT
CASTSGRGTDTQYF
>TRBV20-1|14|TRBD2|TRBJ2-1|NA
TGCAGTGCGGTCCCGGCGGGGGGAATCAATGAGCAGTTCTTC
CSAVPAGGINEQFF
>TRBV6-5|12|NA|TRBJ2-4|many
TGTGCCAGCAGAAACGACAGAAACATTCAGTACTTC
CASRNDRNIQYF
>TRBV18|15|NA|TRBJ1-6|many
TGTGCCAGCTCACCAGGCGGGACCGGTAATTCACCCCTCCACTTT
CASSPGGTGNSPLHF
>TRBV9|14|NA|TRBJ1-3|NA
TGTGCCAGCAGCCCGGCAGGGCAGGGAAACACCATATATTTT
CASSPAGQGNTIYF
>TRBV3-1|17|NA|TRBJ1-6|many
TGTGCCAGCAGCCATCGACAGGCAAGCTCCTATAATTCACCCCTCCACTTT
CASSHRQASSYNSPLHF
>TRBV20-1|14|NA|TRBJ1-2|many
TGCAGTGCTAGAGTCCCAGACCCTAACTATGGCTACACCTTC
CSARVPDPNYGYTF
>TRBV20-1|15|NA|TRBJ1-6|many
TGCAGTGCTAGTTCCGAGAGCTCCTATAATTCACCCCTCCACTTT
CSASSESSYNSPLHF
>TRBV7-2|13|NA|TRBJ1-2|many
TGTGCCAGCAGCTTAGGCGCTAACTATGGCTACACCTTC
CASSLGANYGYTF
>TRBV20-1|19|TRBD2|TRBJ2-1|NA
TGCAGTGCTAGAGATGGTAGCGGGGGGGCCGGAAGTAGCTACAATGAGCAGTTCTTC
CSARDGSGGAGSSYNEQFF
>TRBV11-2|13|NA|TRBJ2-7|many
TGTGCCAGCAGCTTAGAGACCCAAGCCTGGCAGTACTTC
CASSLETQAWQYF
>TRBV18|15|NA|TRBJ2-2|many
TGTGCCAGCTCACCGCGAATTGAGGCCACCGGGGAGCTGTTTTTT
CASSPRIEATGELFF
>TRBV7-7|14|NA|TRBJ2-2|few
TGTGCCAGCAGCCCGGGGTATACCTTCGGGGAGCTGTTTTTT
CASSPGYTFGELFF
>TRBV7-6|13|NA|TRBJ2-3|many
TGTGCCAGCTCCGGACATCGCACAGATACGCAGTATTTT
CASSGHRTDTQYF
>TRBV4-1|15|NA|TRBJ1-5|many
TGCGCCAGCCCTGGGGAACAGGGTCGGACTCAGCCCCAGCATTTT
CASPGEQGRTQPQHF
>TRBV18|13|NA|TRBJ1-1|many
TGTGCCAGCTCACCGTATGGGTACACTGAAGCTTTCTTT
CASSPYGYTEAFF
>TRBV20-1|13|NA|TRBJ1-1|many
TGCAGTGGAGACGCCAGGGCCTTCACTGAAGCTTTCTTT
CSGDARAFTEAFF
>TRBV18|16|TRBD2|TRBJ2-3|many
TGTGCCAGCTCCCCCACTCGCGGGGGAGGGTCAGATACGCAGTATTTT
CASSPTRGGGSDTQYF
>TRBV30|14|NA|TRBJ1-1|many
TGTGCCTGGGACCTCGGGGTGGGAAACACTGAAGCTTTCTTT
CAWDLGVGNTEAFF
>TRBV7-2|13|NA|TRBJ2-2|NA
TGTACCAGCAGCTTAACACCCGCCGGGGAGCTGTTTTTT
CTSSLTPAGELFF
>TRBV3-1|14|NA|TRBJ2-1|many
TGTGCCAGCAGCCAACCCGGACGTCTCAATGAGCAGTTCTTC
CASSQPGRLNEQFF
>TRBV7-8|14|NA|TRBJ1-6|many
TGTGCCAGCAAGTTCGACAGCTATAATTCACCCCTCCACTTT
CASKFDSYNSPLHF
>TRBV2|15|TRBD1|TRBJ1-1|medium-sized
TGTGCCAGCAGGCGGTTAGGACAGGGGGAGTCTGAAGCTTTCTTT
CASRRLGQGESEAFF
>TRBV7-9|15|NA|TRBJ2-3|few
TGTGTCAGCAGCCCCACGGGGGCAGGCACAGATACGCAGTATTTT
CVSSPTGAGTDTQYF
>TRBV20-1|12|NA|TRBJ2-7|many
TGCAGTGCTAGCTTCAGCGGATACGAGCAGTACTTC
CSASFSGYEQYF